Below are 20 T cell receptor beta chains sequenced from a single sample in a study of CXCR3-negative and CXCR3-positive naive CD8 T cells. Study-wide results and limits: TRB CDR3 hydrophobicity was greater in CXCR3-positive naive cells than in CXCR3-negative naive cells.

Their specific antigens are unknown. Through 5' RACE with UMI labels, the TRB cDNA libraries were prepared. From its re-call of the 5' RACE reads, TCRdb lists each CDR3 protein once, without DNA. There are some 6,900 distinct CDR3 sequences in the sample, with less than 1.5% held by the top ten. The sample comprised naive CXCR3+ CD8+ T cells from blood. The subset denotes: CD45RO-CCR7+CD27+CD95- naive CD8+ T cells expressing CXCR3 (TNR3+). The receptors originated from a human donor in good health. Some clones in this sample may be carry-over from other donors' samples.

The gene calls are TRBV29-1 and TRBJ2-6; TCRdb's D call of TRBD1 is untestable without DNA. Germline CDR1 and CDR2: SQVTM and ANQGSEA. The CDR3 covers 18 residues. The CDR3 spells CSVEDLDWVPPGANVLTF.

Considering frequency, this clonotype is medium-sized. The chain joins TRBV12-3 or TRBV12-4 to TRBJ2-7. This CDR3 has 12 amino acids. The CDR3: CASSSGLYEQYF.

The V call is TRBV20-1, the J call TRBJ2-3; the TRBD1 assignment by TCRdb is unverifiable without DNA. Germline V gene data show CDR1 as DFQATT and CDR2 as SNEGSKA (reference sequence). The CDR3 consists of 15 residues. The CDR3 loop reads CSARDRGESTDTQYF.

In terms of frequency, this clonotype is medium-sized. The chain combines TRBV7-3 with TRBJ2-1; TCRdb proposes TRBD1, but this gene call is untestable without DNA. This CDR3 has 15 amino acids. CDR1 and CDR2 from the germline V gene are SGHTA and FQGTGA. CDR3 sequence reads: CASSPGQGSTNEQFF.

This rearrangement joins TRBV20-1 to TRBJ2-7. The CDR3 has 13 amino acids. The germline CDR1 and CDR2 sequences are DFQATT and SNEGSKA (reference sequence). CDR3 residues: CSASATEFYEQYF.

This clonotype counts as medium-sized by frequency. The chain links TRBV29-1 to TRBJ2-1; TCRdb indicates TRBD1, and absent DNA this call remains unverified. The CDR3 spans 15 residues. Germline CDR1 SQVTM, CDR2 ANQGSEA. CDR3: CSVKPGTGSYNEQFF.

J is TRBJ2-1 and V is TRBV7-3; there is no DNA to check the TCRdb D call of TRBD2. From germline, CDR1 is SGHTA and CDR2 FQGTGA. The CDR3 runs to 15 residues. CDR3 protein: CASSFAGGTYNEQFF.

In terms of frequency, this clonotype is medium-sized. This sequence joins TRBV20-1 and TRBJ2-7; as DNA is missing, the TRBD2 call by TCRdb cannot be tested. The CDR3 loop spans 15 amino acids. Germline V lookup: CDR1 DFQATT, CDR2 SNEGSKA (reference sequence). The CDR3 sequence is CSARDWGTNVYEQYF.

This clonotype is deemed medium-sized by its frequency. V usage is TRBV9 and J usage is TRBJ2-5. CDR3 length equals 13 residues. Looked up from germline, CDR1 is SGDLS and CDR2 is YYNGEE. This CDR3 reads CASSVEGQETQYF. Looking up the rest from reference TRBV9 and TRBJ2-5 gives the full variable domain: DSGVTQTPKHLITATGQRVTLRCSPRSGDLSVYWYQQSLDQGLQFLIQYYNGEERAKGNILERFSAQQFPDLHSELNLSSLELGDSALYFCASSVEGQETQYFGPGTRLLVL.

The chain couples TRBV28 to TRBJ2-3; there is no DNA to check the TCRdb D call of TRBD2. The CDR3 sequence is 15 residues long. Germline CDR1 reads MDHEN; CDR2 reads SYDVKM. The CDR3 protein is CASSPRGAGGDTQYF. The full variable domain, its missing parts supplied by reference TRBV28 and TRBJ2-3, is DVKVTQSSRYLVKRTGEKVFLECVQDMDHENMFWYRQDPGLGLRLIYFSYDVKMKEKGDIPEGYSVSREKKERFSLILESASTNQTSMYLCASSPRGAGGDTQYFGPGTRLTVL.

The rearrangement links TRBV7-8 to TRBJ1-1; with no DNA, the TCRdb D assignment of TRBD1 cannot be verified. The length of the CDR3 is 17 residues. Germline V gene data show CDR1 as SGHVS and CDR2 as FQNEAQ. The CDR3 is CASSLVWVGQWDDEAFF.

This chain uses TRBV29-1 with TRBJ2-7; TCRdb calls TRBD1, which cannot be checked without DNA. Germline CDR1 is SQVTM and CDR2 is ANQGSEA. This CDR3 contains 13 residues. The CDR3 sequence: CSVPGTPPGEQYF.

This chain links TRBV28 with TRBJ2-7; the D gene TCRdb calls, TRBD1, cannot be checked with no DNA. Germline CDR1 reads MDHEN; CDR2 reads SYDVKM. There are 16 residues in the CDR3. CDR3 region: CASSPRHPYRGYEQYF.

This clonotype shows up as medium-sized by frequency. This chain connects TRBV5-1 to TRBJ2-7; absent DNA, TCRdb's TRBD1 call cannot be checked. CDR3 size: 13 residues. Germline CDR1 and CDR2: SGHRS and YFSETQ. The chain's CDR3 is CASSLGPPSEQYF. Supplemented by reference TRBV5-1 and TRBJ2-7, the full variable domain reads KAGVTQTPRYLIKTRGQQVTLSCSPISGHRSVSWYQQTPGQGLQFLFEYFSETQRNKGNFPGRFSGRQFSNSRSEMNVSTLELGDSALYLCASSLGPPSEQYFGPGTRLTVT.

Frequency places this clonotype as medium-sized (0.01 to 0.1%). This chain uses TRBV29-1 with TRBJ2-7; TCRdb calls TRBD1, which cannot be checked without DNA. Germline CDR1 is SQVTM and CDR2 is ANQGSEA. This CDR3 comprises 14 residues. This CDR3 is CSAAGGMVSYEQYF.

V is TRBV29-1 and J is TRBJ1-1; checking the TCRdb D call of TRBD1 is not possible without DNA. The CDR3 runs 13 residues. Germline CDR1 is SQVTM and CDR2 is ANQGSEA. The CDR3 loop reads CSVEGGAYTEAFF.

This sequence joins TRBV21-1 and TRBJ2-5; TCRdb proposes TRBD1, but this gene call is untestable without DNA. TRBV21-1 is tagged as a pseudogene. The CDR3 has 17 residues. The chain's CDR3 is CASSKDIIRSSGETQYF.

In terms of frequency, this clonotype is medium-sized. The V and J genes are TRBV3-1 and TRBJ2-7; TCRdb's D gene call, TRBD2, goes unchecked for lack of DNA. The CDR3 spans 19 residues. Germline CDR1 LGHDT, CDR2 YNNKEL (reference sequence). The CDR3 protein is CASSQGGGLALDGAYEQYF.

This clonotype is called medium-sized based on its frequency. This chain joins TRBV7-6 and TRBJ2-3. The CDR3 extends over 16 amino acids. In germline, CDR1 is SGHVS, CDR2 FNYEAQ. The CDR3 spells CASSRSPDSGTDTQYF.

V and J are TRBV7-3 and TRBJ1-1. This CDR3 has 14 amino acids. Germline lookup yields CDR1 SGHTA and CDR2 FQGTGA. The CDR3 here is CASSSAGGDTEAFF.